This T cell receptor (beta chain) comes out of a study of regulatory T cells in long-lasting Graves disease. Building of the TCR beta libraries involved iRepertoire HTBI primers and Arm-PCR of CDR3 regions. TCRdb reprocessed the multiplex PCR reads with MiXCR, giving one entry per CDR3 protein. This repertoire shows roughly 510,000 distinct CDR3 sequences, around 16% found once; its top ten account for about 12%. CDR3 length equals 12 residues. V lost 5 bases to trimming and J lost 12 bases; unmatched junction nucleotides: 8. CDR1 and CDR2 (germline): LNHNV, YYDKDF (reference sequence). Findings of the study overall: Persistent Graves' disease cases displayed lower TCR diversity than newly diagnosed ones.

As to time point: newly diagnosed GD, antithyroid drugs for less than 3 months. Extracted PBMC RNA gave rise to the TCR library. Comment on this clonotype: Its antigen remains unknown.

These sequences were also reported in another study, on T cells in Graves' hyperthyroidism and ophthalmopathy. That source reports: Patients were excluded because of uncontrolled infection, other autoimmune disease, pregnancy or lactation.

The sequence was obtained from a man younger than 35 with Graves disease. Sequencing was performed on peripheral blood mononuclear cells (PBMCs), taken at new diagnosis, from a patient treated with antithyroid drugs. The chain uses TRBV15 and TRBJ1-2; 8 bases are shared with TRBD1. The CDR3 here is CATSPRDRGHTF. CDR3 in DNA: TGTGCCACCAGCCCCCGCGACAGGGGCCACACCTTC.